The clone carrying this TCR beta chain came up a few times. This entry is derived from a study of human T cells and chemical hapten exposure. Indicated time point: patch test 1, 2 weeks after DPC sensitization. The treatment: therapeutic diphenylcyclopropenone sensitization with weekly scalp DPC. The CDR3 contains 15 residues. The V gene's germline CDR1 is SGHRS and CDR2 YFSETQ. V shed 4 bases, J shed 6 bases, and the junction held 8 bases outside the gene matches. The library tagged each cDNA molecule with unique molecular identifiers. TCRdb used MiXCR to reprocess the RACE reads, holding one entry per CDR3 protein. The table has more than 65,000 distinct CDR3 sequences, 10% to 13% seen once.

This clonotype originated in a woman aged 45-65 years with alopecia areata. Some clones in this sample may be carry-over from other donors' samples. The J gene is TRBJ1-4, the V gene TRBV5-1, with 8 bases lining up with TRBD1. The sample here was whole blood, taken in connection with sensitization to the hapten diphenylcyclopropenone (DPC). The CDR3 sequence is CASSLEDRVDEKLFF. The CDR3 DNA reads TGCGCCAGCAGCCTGGAGGACAGGGTGGATGAAAAACTGTTTTTT.